These 23 T cell receptor beta chains share one sample of origin, sequenced in a study of beta chain features in type 1 diabetes (dated by TCRdb to between 2017 and 2018). Broader findings and caveats from the paper: Type 1 diabetes patients showed a moderate but significant shortening of TCRB CDR3 length in all four CD4+ subsets.

To prepare the library, the immunoSEQ multiplex PCR assay was applied. The entire amount of isolated RNA was reverse transcribed using the High Capacity cDNA Reverse Transcription Kit, so the sequenced TCRB transcripts were expressed ones. TCRdb mirrors the immuneACCESS table, restricted to in-frame sequences. Some clones are absent from its copies; in checked studies, under half trace to an unresolved V gene, and the reason for the others is unknown. Within this sample are about 280,000 clones, with 15% of them counted one time only. The leading ten clones occupy 0.015% to 0.017% of the sample. For these receptors, no antigen is known. Input material: naive CD4+ T cells from blood. The cell subset or site label, as the study defines it: true naive CD4+ T cells. These receptors all stem from a man aged 18-30 years with type 1 diabetes.

This rearrangement joins TRBV5-4 to TRBJ2-5; D possibly corresponds to TRBD2 (6 bases). The CDR3 loop spans 14 amino acids. Trimming shortened V by 1 base and J by 5 bases, and 12 bases separated the two germline ends. CDR1 and CDR2 from the germline V gene are SGHNT and YYREEE (reference sequence). CDR3 bases: TGTGCCAGCAGCTTGACCGGGAGTGGGGAGACCCAGTACTTC. It specifies CASSLTGSGETQYF.

This clone was seen only a few times. The gene calls are TRBV5-4 and TRBJ2-7, with D possibly being TRBD1 (5 bases). The CDR3 covers 12 residues. Germline V gene data show CDR1 as SGHNT and CDR2 as YYREEE (reference sequence). V lost 0 bases and J 6 bases, leaving 7 bases between the germline ends. The CDR3 region has the DNA TGTGCCAGCAGCTTGGAAGGGGTCGAGCAGTACTTC. Its protein product is CASSLEGVEQYF.

The CDR3 region is CASRDSGDEQFF. The CDR3 coding sequence is TGTGCCAGCCGGGACAGTGGTGATGAGCAGTTCTTC. The J gene is TRBJ2-1, the V gene TRBV28; TRBD1 matches at 7 bases. V gave up 8 bases and J gave up 8 bases; unmatched junction bases: 6. The germline V gene has CDR1 MDHEN and CDR2 SYDVKM. The CDR3 runs to 12 residues.

The V and J genes are TRBV29-1 and TRBJ1-1; D not certain. CDR3 length: 14 amino acids. Germline-derived CDR1 and CDR2 are SQVTM and ANQGSEA. Trimming pared 1 base from V and 4 bases from J, leaving 13 bases between. The CDR3 sequence: CSVEVAAAITEAFF. CDR3 DNA sequence: TGCAGCGTTGAAGTCGCAGCGGCCATCACTGAAGCTTTCTTT.

This chain's CDR3 is CASSFSVSGGRDTQYF. The CDR3 DNA sequence: TGCGCCAGCAGCTTCTCCGTTAGCGGGGGGCGGGATACGCAGTATTTT. V is TRBV5-1 and J is TRBJ2-3; 10 positions agree with TRBD2. This CDR3 contains 16 residues. Germline V lookup: CDR1 SGHRS, CDR2 YFSETQ. V lost 2 bases and J lost 6; bases outside the gene matches: 9.

The chain is built from TRBV6-6 and TRBJ2-7; 12 bases match TRBD1. V trimming: 4 bases; J trimming: 9 bases; junction bases outside the gene matches: 10. CDR1 and CDR2 from the germline V gene are MNHNY and SVGAGI (reference sequence). The CDR3 has 15 amino acids. This CDR3 is CASSSPGTGGARQYF. The CDR3 DNA is TGTGCCAGCAGTTCACCCGGGACAGGGGGCGCGCGGCAGTACTTC.

This sequence joins TRBV7-2 and TRBJ2-7; weak D call: TRBD2 (6 bases). V lost 5 bases and J lost 3, with 20 bases in between. The length of the CDR3 is 16 residues. Germline V gene lookup returns CDR1 SGHTA and CDR2 FQGNSA. CDR3 residues: CASSQASLRGGYEQYF. The CDR3 DNA reads as TGTGCCAGCAGCCAAGCCTCCCTGCGGGGTGGCTACGAGCAGTACTTC.

The chain is built from TRBV28 and TRBJ2-1; TRBD1 aligns across 8 bases. The CDR3 sequence is 15 residues long. CDR1 MDHEN and CDR2 SYDVKM come from the germline V gene. V was clipped by 6 bases and J by 8 bases; unmatched bases: 12. The CDR3 is CASRRDRGGRYEQFF. CDR3 in DNA: TGTGCCAGCAGGAGAGACAGGGGAGGACGTTATGAGCAGTTCTTC.

This clone was seen more than once but under ten times. CDR3 DNA: TGTGCCAGCAGTGAACAGGCCTATGGCTACACCTTC. This codes for CASSEQAYGYTF. V usage is TRBV2 and J usage is TRBJ1-2; D is undetermined. Germline V gives CDR1 SNHLY, CDR2 FYNNEI. The CDR3 is 12 residues long. V lost 2 bases to trimming and J lost 4 bases, with 5 bases between them.

The sample holds a few counts of this clone. The chain carries TRBV29-1 and TRBJ2-4; TRBD1 agrees at 11 bases. The ends lost 2 bases at V and 0 bases at J; junction bases unmatched: 18. The CDR3 length is 21 residues. CDR1 is SQVTM and CDR2 is ANQGSEA in the germline V gene. The CDR3 DNA reads TGCAGCGTTGAAATATGGAACCGGGACAGGGGGACTCCCGTAGCCAAAAACATTCAGTACTTC. This encodes CSVEIWNRDRGTPVAKNIQYF.

This clone was observed a handful of times. This chain uses TRBV18 with TRBJ1-6, with TRBD1 matching 10 bases. This CDR3 comprises 16 residues. Trimming cost V 2 bases and J 10 bases; bases outside gene matches: 8. CDR1 is KGHSH, CDR2 LQKENI, per germline. The CDR3, as DNA: TGTGCCAGCTCACCAGCCGGGACAGGGGATGGCTCACCCCTCCACTTT. It specifies CASSPAGTGDGSPLHF.

This clone turned up a few times. V is TRBV18 and J is TRBJ2-5; D is ambiguous. Germline CDR1 KGHSH, CDR2 LQKENI. Trimming cost V 4 bases and J 2 bases, with 5 bases left between them. This CDR3 has 12 amino acids. DNA of the CDR3: TGTGCCAGCTCACGGCCTCAAGAGACCCAGTACTTC. It codes for CASSRPQETQYF.

The V and J genes are TRBV28 and TRBJ2-7; D gene uncertain. The germline gives CDR1 MDHEN, CDR2 SYDVKM. The V end lost 3 bases, the J end lost 7 bases, and 7 bases lay between the germline ends. CDR3 length: 11 amino acids. CDR3 sequence reads: CASSFRREQYF. Written as DNA, the CDR3 is TGTGCCAGCAGTTTTAGGCGGGAGCAGTACTTC.

This clone was picked up a small number of times. The V and J genes are TRBV14 and TRBJ1-5; 9 bases fit TRBD1. The V and J ends lost 6 bases and 5 bases, in that order; junction bases with no gene match: 8. The germline V gene has CDR1 SGHDN and CDR2 FVKESK. The CDR3 has 15 amino acids. Here the CDR3 reads CASSRDREVHQPQHF. Written as DNA, the CDR3 is TGTGCCAGCAGTCGGGACAGGGAGGTCCATCAGCCCCAGCATTTT.

This chain joins TRBV28 and TRBJ2-1; 10 bases are a match to TRBD2. Trimming cost V 6 bases and J 4 bases; bases outside gene matches: 6. Germline V gene lookup returns CDR1 MDHEN and CDR2 SYDVKM. There are 15 residues in the CDR3. DNA for the CDR3: TGTGCCAGCAGCCTCAGCGGGAGGGCTTACAATGAGCAGTTCTTC. Its protein product is CASSLSGRAYNEQFF.

A few counts support this clone. The V call is TRBV20-1, the J call TRBJ2-7; 7 nucleotides agree with TRBD1. Germline V gene sequence: CDR1 DFQATT, CDR2 SNEGSKA (reference sequence). This CDR3 comprises 11 residues. J gave up 3 bases and V 5 bases, and 1 base lay outside the gene matches. The DNA for the CDR3 is TGCAGTGCTGCAGGGGGCTACGAGCAGTACTTC. Its protein is CSAAGGYEQYF.

With regard to this clone: Other nucleotide sequences in the sample specify the same CDR3. The V call is TRBV5-1, the J call TRBJ2-1; 8 positions agree with TRBD2. This CDR3 is built from 15 residues. Per germline, CDR1 SGHRS and CDR2 YFSETQ. Germline trimming cut 3 bases from V and 0 bases from J; bases unmatched to any gene: 2. The CDR3 nucleotides read TGCGCCAGCAGCTCGAGCGGGAGCTCCTACAATGAGCAGTTCTTC. Translating gives CASSSSGSSYNEQFF.

This clone has only a few counts. The chain carries TRBV5-6 and TRBJ2-2; TRBD2 aligns across 9 bases. The CDR3 length is 16 residues. J lost 1 base, V lost 0 bases, and 1 base had no gene match. Germline V gene data show CDR1 as SGHDT and CDR2 as YYEEEE. CDR3 protein: CASSLGLAVNTGELFF. The CDR3 bases are TGTGCCAGCAGCTTGGGACTAGCGGTGAACACCGGGGAGCTGTTTTTT. The full variable domain, with the rest looked up from reference TRBV5-6 and TRBJ2-2, is DAGVTQSPTHLIKTRGQQVTLRCSPKSGHDTVSWYQQALGQGPQFIFQYYEEEERQRGNFPDRFSGHQFPNYSSELNVNALLLGDSALYLCASSLGLAVNTGELFFGEGSRLTVL.

This chain joins TRBV19 and TRBJ2-3; TRBD2 matches at 8 bases. Germline-derived CDR1 and CDR2 are LNHDA and SQIVND (reference sequence). After removal of 4 bases from V and 4 bases from J, the junction contained 7 bases not matched to a gene. This CDR3 is 15 amino acids long. CDR3: CASSTSSGHPDTQYF. The CDR3 nucleotides read TGTGCCAGTAGTACCTCTAGCGGGCATCCAGATACGCAGTATTTT.

The V gene is TRBV21-1, the J gene TRBJ2-7; TRBD2, the table's D call, was not compared with the DNA. TRBV21-1 is assigned pseudogene status. This CDR3 contains 15 residues. CDR3 in amino acids: CASSKESVIGGEQYF. CDR3 bases: TGTGCCAGCAGCAAAGAATCGGTGATTGGCGGCGAGCAGTACTTC.

The chain carries TRBV30 and TRBJ2-2; 13 nucleotides agree with TRBD2. Germline lookup yields CDR1 GTSNPN and CDR2 SVGIG (reference sequence). The V gene end was trimmed by 5 bases and the J gene end by 0 bases; junction bases not matched to a gene: 6. CDR3 length: 17 residues. The CDR3 bases are TGTGCCTGGGAAGGACTAGCGGGGGCCACGAACACCGGGGAGCTGTTTTTT. This translates into CAWEGLAGATNTGELFF.

V usage is TRBV18 and J usage is TRBJ1-2; 11 bases map to TRBD1. The germline V gene has CDR1 KGHSH and CDR2 LQKENI. J lost 8 bases, V lost 1 base, and 6 bases had no gene match. CDR3 length: 15 residues. In DNA form, the CDR3 reads TGTGCCAGCTCACCACTCCCGGGACAGGGGGAAGGCTACACCTTC. This sequence encodes CASSPLPGQGEGYTF.

This chain uses TRBV28 with TRBJ1-4, with D unclear. The CDR3 length is 11 residues. Germline V gives CDR1 MDHEN, CDR2 SYDVKM. V lost 6 bases and J lost 6, with 5 bases in between. The CDR3 is CASRRDEKLFF. Written as DNA, the CDR3 is TGTGCCAGCAGACGGGATGAAAAACTGTTTTTT.